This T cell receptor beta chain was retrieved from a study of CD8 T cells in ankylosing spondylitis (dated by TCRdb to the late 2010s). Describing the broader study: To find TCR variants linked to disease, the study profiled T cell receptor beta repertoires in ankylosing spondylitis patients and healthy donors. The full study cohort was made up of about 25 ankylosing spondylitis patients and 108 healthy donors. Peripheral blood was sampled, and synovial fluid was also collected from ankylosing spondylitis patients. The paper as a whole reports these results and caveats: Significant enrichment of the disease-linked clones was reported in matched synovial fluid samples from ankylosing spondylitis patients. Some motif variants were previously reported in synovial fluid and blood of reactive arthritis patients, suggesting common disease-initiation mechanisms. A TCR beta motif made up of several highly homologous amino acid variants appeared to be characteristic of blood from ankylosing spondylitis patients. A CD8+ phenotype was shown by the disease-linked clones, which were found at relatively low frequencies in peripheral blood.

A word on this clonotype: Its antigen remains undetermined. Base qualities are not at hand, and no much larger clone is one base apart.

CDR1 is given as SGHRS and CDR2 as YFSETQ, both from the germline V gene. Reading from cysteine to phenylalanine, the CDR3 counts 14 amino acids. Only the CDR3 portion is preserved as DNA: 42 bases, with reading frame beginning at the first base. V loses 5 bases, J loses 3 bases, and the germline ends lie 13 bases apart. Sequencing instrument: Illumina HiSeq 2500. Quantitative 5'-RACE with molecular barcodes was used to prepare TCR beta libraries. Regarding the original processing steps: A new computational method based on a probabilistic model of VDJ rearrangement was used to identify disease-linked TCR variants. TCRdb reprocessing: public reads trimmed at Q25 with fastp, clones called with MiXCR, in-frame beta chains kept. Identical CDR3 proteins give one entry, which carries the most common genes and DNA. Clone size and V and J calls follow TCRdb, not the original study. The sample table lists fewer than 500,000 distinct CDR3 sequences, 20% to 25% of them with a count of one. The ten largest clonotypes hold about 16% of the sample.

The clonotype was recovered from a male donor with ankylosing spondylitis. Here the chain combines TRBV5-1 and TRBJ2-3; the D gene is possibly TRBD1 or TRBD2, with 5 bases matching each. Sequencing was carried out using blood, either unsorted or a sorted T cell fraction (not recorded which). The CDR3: CASSHGAETDTQYF. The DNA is TGCGCCAGCAGTCACGGGGCTGAGACAGATACGCAGTATTTT.